Listed below are T cell receptor beta chains from one sample, sequenced in a study of blood T cell repertoires in COVID-19. Measured with immunoSEQ multiplex PCR; TCRdb has only the in-frame clones, and not every one. The data contain some 700,000 clones, around 89% of them singletons. Sequenced input: peripheral blood. The receptors stem from a woman younger than 30 with acute or convalescent COVID-19. CDR3s include the opening cysteine and the closing phenylalanine or tryptophan. A D gene is named only where the DNA matches it firmly. Size is stated for part of the rows, as once, few or many counts, or as a class when the clone is expanded.

>TRBJ1-2|NA|16|NA|TRBV29-1
TGCAGCGTTGCGTCCGATGGAACGACAGGTCTCTATGGCTACACCTTC
CSVASDGTTGLYGYTF
>TRBJ2-5|NA|14|NA|TRBV5-6
TGTGCCAGCAGTTATATACATGCAGTAGAGACCCAGTACTTC
CASSYIHAVETQYF
>TRBJ1-5|NA|18|NA|TRBV14
TGTGCCAGCAGCCAAGCCGAGGGAAAGCTCGGCAACTATCAGCCCCAGCATTTT
CASSQAEGKLGNYQPQHF
>TRBJ2-7|NA|14|TRBD2|TRBV19
TGTGCCAGTAGTATTGGGGGACTAGTACACGAGCAGTACTTC
CASSIGGLVHEQYF
>TRBJ1-1|NA|13|NA|TRBV6-6
TGTGCCAGCAGTTCACAGGGATCCACTGAAGCTTTCTTT
CASSSQGSTEAFF
>TRBJ1-3|NA|15|TRBD1|TRBV9
TGTGCCAGCAGCCCACAGGGGTGGGTGGGAAACACCATATATTTT
CASSPQGWVGNTIYF
>TRBJ2-7|NA|15|NA|TRBV21-1
TGTGCCAGCAGCTCCCGACCGGCAGGGGGTTGGGAGCAGTACTTC
CASSSRPAGGWEQYF
>TRBJ2-1|NA|15|NA|TRBV6-1
TGTGCCAGCAGTGAAAAGCAGGGTCCCTACAATGAGCAGTTCTTC
CASSEKQGPYNEQFF
>TRBJ2-1|NA|14|TRBD1|TRBV5-1
TGCGCCAGCAACTTGGGGACAGGTCACAATGAGCAGTTCTTC
CASNLGTGHNEQFF
>TRBJ2-1|NA|17|NA|TRBV7-9
TGTGCCAGCAGCCAAAAACTCGCGAAAAAGGGGTACAATGAGCAGTTCTTC
CASSQKLAKKGYNEQFF
>TRBJ1-1|once|15|NA|TRBV18
TGTGCCAGCTCACCAGCCGAACACCGAGGGCCTGAAGCTTTCTTT
CASSPAEHRGPEAFF
>TRBJ1-4|NA|16|TRBD1|TRBV27
TGTGCCAGCAGTTTCTACCGGGGACAGGGAAGGGAAAAACTGTTTTTT
CASSFYRGQGREKLFF
>TRBJ1-3|NA|14|TRBD1|TRBV6-5
TGTGCCAGCAGTACTACAGGGGCAGGAAACACCATATATTTT
CASSTTGAGNTIYF
>TRBJ2-6|NA|17|NA|TRBV27
TGTGCCAGCAGTTTAGGGGCCCGTAGCTCTGGGGCCAACGTCCTGACTTTC
CASSLGARSSGANVLTF
>TRBJ1-3|NA|14|NA|TRBV2
TGTGCCAGCAGTAGACAGGCCTATGGAAACACCATATATTTT
CASSRQAYGNTIYF
>TRBJ2-7|NA|14|NA|TRBV30
TGTGCCTGGAACACAGGGCTTTCTTTGAACGAGCAGTACTTC
CAWNTGLSLNEQYF
>TRBJ1-2|NA|14|NA|TRBV27
TGTGCCAGCGGCCGGGATGGGCCGAGGTATGGCTACACCTTC
CASGRDGPRYGYTF
>TRBJ1-2|NA|14|NA|TRBV6-1
TGTGCCAGCAGTGAAGCCGACAGGTACTATGGCTACACCTTC
CASSEADRYYGYTF
>TRBJ1-1|NA|13|NA|TRBV12-3/TRBV12-4
TGTGCCAGCAGTTTTGGCGGCTTCACTGAAGCTTTCTTT
CASSFGGFTEAFF
>TRBJ2-3|NA|15|TRBD2|TRBV11-3
TGTGCCAGCAGCTTCCTAGCGGGGGGCACAGATACGCAGTATTTT
CASSFLAGGTDTQYF
>TRBJ1-2|few|12|NA|TRBV29-1
TGCAGCGTTGAAAAGGGGAACTATGGCTACACCTTC
CSVEKGNYGYTF
>TRBJ1-1|NA|13|NA|TRBV9
TGTGCCAGCAGCGTAGATCTGGGCTTCGAAGCTTTCTTT
CASSVDLGFEAFF
>TRBJ1-1|NA|16|TRBD1|TRBV19
TGTGCCAGTAGGGACAGGGCACTGGGGATGAACACTGAAGCTTTCTTT
CASRDRALGMNTEAFF
>TRBJ1-1|NA|16|NA|TRBV5-8
TGTGCCAGCAGCTCAGGGGAGGGATGGGGAGGCACTGAAGCTTTCTTT
CASSSGEGWGGTEAFF
>TRBJ1-4|NA|14|TRBD1|TRBV6-5
TGTGCCAGCAGAGGACAGGGGGTCCGGGAAAAACTGTTTTTT
CASRGQGVREKLFF
>TRBJ2-7|NA|13|NA|TRBV18
TGTGCCAGCTCAGCAGACAGCTCCTACGAGCAGTACTTC
CASSADSSYEQYF
>TRBJ1-1|once|15|TRBD1|TRBV18
TGTGCCAGCTCACAGGACAGGAGGGAGAACACTGAAGCTTTCTTT
CASSQDRRENTEAFF
>TRBJ2-5|NA|19|NA|TRBV19
TGTGCCAGTAGTATACGTACCCCCCCGGGGGGCAGGGGTGGAGTGACCCAGTACTTC
CASSIRTPPGGRGGVTQYF
>TRBJ2-3|NA|16|TRBD2|TRBV5-1
TGCGCCAGCAGCTTGGGTTCTAGCGGGGGGGTTGTGACGCAGTATTTT
CASSLGSSGGVVTQYF
>TRBJ2-6|NA|15|TRBD1|TRBV27
TGTGCCAGCAGTTCCTACAGGGGTGGGGCCAACGTCCTGACTTTC
CASSSYRGGANVLTF
>TRBJ2-1|NA|17|TRBD2|TRBV4-3
TGCGCCAGCAGCCCTTATAGCGGGGCGCCTTCCTACAATGAGCAGTTCTTC
CASSPYSGAPSYNEQFF
>TRBJ2-7|NA|13|NA|TRBV25-1
TGTGCCAGCAGATCGACAGACTCCTACGAGCAGTACTTC
CASRSTDSYEQYF
>TRBJ1-2|NA|13|NA|TRBV3-1/TRBV3-2
TGTGCCAGCAGCCAAGGATCGAGGGCTGGCTACACCTTC
CASSQGSRAGYTF
>TRBJ1-1|NA|15|NA|TRBV5-1
TGCGCCAGTAAGTTGGACAGCCACCTGAACACTGAAGCTTTCTTT
CASKLDSHLNTEAFF
>TRBJ1-6|NA|13|NA|TRBV6-5
TGTGCCAGCACTAAACCTGGCGGTTCACCCCTCCACTTT
CASTKPGGSPLHF
>TRBJ1-1|NA|14|TRBD1|TRBV10-3
TGTGCCATCAGCGCGGGACAGTCGAACACTGAAGCTTTCTTT
CAISAGQSNTEAFF
>TRBJ2-7|NA|16|TRBD1|TRBV7-8
TGTGCCAGCAGCCCTACGGACAGGGGGCCCCCCTACGAGCAGTACTTC
CASSPTDRGPPYEQYF
>TRBJ2-1|NA|16|TRBD2|TRBV19
TGTGCCAGTAGCCTAACTAGCGGGGGGGCCTACAATGAGCAGTTCTTC
CASSLTSGGAYNEQFF
>TRBJ1-1|NA|17|NA|TRBV2
TGTGCCAGCAGTGTTTTTGGGGACAAAGAAATGAACACTGAAGCTTTCTTT
CASSVFGDKEMNTEAFF
>TRBJ2-2|NA|14|NA|TRBV7-9
TGTGCCAGCAGCTTATGGTCCGAGACCGGGGAGCTGTTTTTT
CASSLWSETGELFF
>TRBJ1-3|NA|16|TRBD1|TRBV6-5
TGTGCCAGCAGTTACGACCCCCGGACAGGTGGAAACACCATATATTTT
CASSYDPRTGGNTIYF
>TRBJ2-3|NA|14|TRBD2|TRBV7-3
TGTGCCAGCAGCTTATTGCGGGGGACAGATACGCAGTATTTT
CASSLLRGTDTQYF
>TRBJ2-3|NA|16|TRBD2|TRBV9
TGTGCCAGCAGCGCCCGGACTAGCGGGAGCACAGATACGCAGTATTTT
CASSARTSGSTDTQYF
>TRBJ1-5|NA|14|NA|TRBV6-2/TRBV6-3
TGTGCCAGCAGTTATCCGGGAGGCAATCAGCCCCAGCATTTT
CASSYPGGNQPQHF
>TRBJ1-1|NA|13|NA|TRBV7-2
TGTGCCAGCAGCCTGGGGGGGATCACTGAAGCTTTCTTT
CASSLGGITEAFF
>TRBJ1-2|NA|16|TRBD1|TRBV19
TGTGCCAGTAGTATAGAGAGGGGGCGAGATAACTATGGCTACACCTTC
CASSIERGRDNYGYTF
>TRBJ1-4|NA|16|NA|TRBV5-5
TGTGCCAGCAGCCGTTCCGACAGGTCACCAAATGAAAAACTGTTTTTT
CASSRSDRSPNEKLFF
>TRBJ1-3|NA|16|NA|TRBV25-1
TGTGCCAGCAGTGAATATTTCGACTCCTCTGGAAACACCATATATTTT
CASSEYFDSSGNTIYF
>TRBJ1-1|NA|14|NA|TRBV2
TGTGCCAGCAGTCCAGACAGGTCGCGGTCTGAAGCTTTCTTT
CASSPDRSRSEAFF
>TRBJ1-2|NA|17|TRBD1|TRBV3-1/TRBV3-2
TGTGCCAGCAGCCAAACGATCCCCGCCAGGGGGCAAACTGGCTACACCTTC
CASSQTIPARGQTGYTF
>TRBJ1-5|few|14|NA|TRBV6-5
TGTGCCAGCATCGCGGGGCCAGGCAATCAGCCCCAGCATTTT
CASIAGPGNQPQHF